This TCR beta chain was recorded in a study of blood T cell repertoires in COVID-19. Cohort 3 recovery required two negative PCRs, clearance, or symptom resolution. V was pared by 4 bases and J by 5 bases, with 8 bases of the junction left unmatched. Per the germline V gene, CDR1 is SGHRS and CDR2 is YFSETQ. This CDR3 contains 15 residues. Only in-frame clones appear in the TCRdb table, and some are missing; sequencing was by immunoSEQ multiplex PCR. The table has roughly 300,000 clones, approximately 87% seen once; the top ten hold about 5%. The V call is TRBV5-1, the J call TRBJ2-5; 10 nucleotides line up with TRBD1. Material: PBMCs or T cells enriched from blood (not recorded which). The TCR sequence derives from a woman younger than 45 who had recovered from COVID-19. The CDR3 sequence is CASSRGTGDAETQYF. The CDR3 bases are TGCGCCAGCAGCCGTGGGACAGGGGACGCCGAGACCCAGTACTTC. Variable domain in full (rest from reference TRBV5-1 and TRBJ2-5): KAGVTQTPRYLIKTRGQQVTLSCSPISGHRSVSWYQQTPGQGLQFLFEYFSETQRNKGNFPGRFSGRQFSNSRSEMNVSTLELGDSALYLCASSRGTGDAETQYFGPGTRLLVL.